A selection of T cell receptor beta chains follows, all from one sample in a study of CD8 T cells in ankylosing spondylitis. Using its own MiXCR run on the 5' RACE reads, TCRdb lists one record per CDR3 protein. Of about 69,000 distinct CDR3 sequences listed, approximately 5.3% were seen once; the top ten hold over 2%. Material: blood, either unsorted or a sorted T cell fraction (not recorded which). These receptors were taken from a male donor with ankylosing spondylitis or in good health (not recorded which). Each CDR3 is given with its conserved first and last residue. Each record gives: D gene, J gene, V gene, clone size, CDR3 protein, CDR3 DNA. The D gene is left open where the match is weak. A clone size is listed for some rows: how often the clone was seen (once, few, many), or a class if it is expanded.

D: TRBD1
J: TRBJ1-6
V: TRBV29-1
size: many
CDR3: CSVGQATNSPLHF
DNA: TGCAGCGTAGGACAGGCTACTAATTCACCCCTCCACTTT

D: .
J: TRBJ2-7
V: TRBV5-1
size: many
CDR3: CASSRPGKTFYEQYF
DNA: TGCGCCAGCAGCCGGCCAGGGAAAACCTTCTACGAGCAGTACTTC

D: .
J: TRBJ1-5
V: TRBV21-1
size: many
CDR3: CASSKAQGEGNQPQHF
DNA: TGTGCCAGCAGCAAAGCGCAAGGGGAGGGCAATCAGCCCCAGCATTTT

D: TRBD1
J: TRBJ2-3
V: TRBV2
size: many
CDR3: CASSPGQGAGTTQYF
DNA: TGTGCCAGCAGTCCCGGACAGGGGGCCGGGACAACGCAGTATTTT

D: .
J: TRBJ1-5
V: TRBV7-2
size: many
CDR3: CASSLQSSNQPQHF
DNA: TGTGCCAGCAGCTTACAGTCTAGCAATCAGCCCCAGCATTTT

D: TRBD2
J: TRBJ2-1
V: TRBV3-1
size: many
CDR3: CASSPRLAGLYNEQFF
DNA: TGTGCCAGCAGCCCCAGACTAGCGGGGCTCTACAATGAGCAGTTCTTC

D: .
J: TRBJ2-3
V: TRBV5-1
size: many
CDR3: CASSLLGGTDETDTQYF
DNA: TGCGCCAGCAGCTTGCTAGGAGGGACGGACGAGACAGATACGCAGTATTTT

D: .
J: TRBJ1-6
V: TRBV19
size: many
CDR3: CASTPIGRSPTSPLHF
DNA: TGTGCCAGTACCCCCATCGGGCGGTCACCGACATCACCCCTCCACTTT

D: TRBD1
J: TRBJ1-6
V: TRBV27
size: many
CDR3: CASSPGQGMSSPLHF
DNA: TGTGCCAGCAGTCCGGGACAGGGGATGAGTTCACCCCTCCACTTT

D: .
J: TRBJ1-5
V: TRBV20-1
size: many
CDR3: CSAIEGGQPQHF
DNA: TGCAGTGCCATAGAAGGGGGACAGCCCCAGCATTTT

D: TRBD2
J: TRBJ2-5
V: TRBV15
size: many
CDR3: CATIPSSGTETQYF
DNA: TGTGCCACCATCCCTTCTAGCGGGACGGAGACCCAGTACTTC

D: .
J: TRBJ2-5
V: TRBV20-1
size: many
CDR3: CSAKDVTLSGTQYF
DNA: TGCAGTGCTAAAGACGTAACCCTATCTGGGACCCAGTACTTC

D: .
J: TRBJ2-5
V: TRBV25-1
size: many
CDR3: CASSEFGRPGGEQETQYF
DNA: TGTGCCAGCAGTGAATTTGGAAGGCCAGGGGGGGAGCAAGAGACCCAGTACTTC

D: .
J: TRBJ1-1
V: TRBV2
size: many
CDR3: CASARDGGTEAFF
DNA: TGTGCCAGCGCCCGGGACGGGGGCACTGAAGCTTTCTTT

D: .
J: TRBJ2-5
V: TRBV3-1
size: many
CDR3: CASSQDRSRRLRETQYF
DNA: TGTGCCAGCAGCCAAGATCGATCCCGCCGGCTCCGAGAGACCCAGTACTTC

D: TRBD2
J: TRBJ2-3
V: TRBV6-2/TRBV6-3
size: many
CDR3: CASSYNLAGGVGDTQYF
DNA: TGTGCCAGCAGTTACAACCTAGCGGGGGGAGTCGGTGATACGCAGTATTTT

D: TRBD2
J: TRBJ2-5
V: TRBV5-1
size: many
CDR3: CASSRRTSGTGETQYF
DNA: TGCGCCAGCAGCAGGCGGACTAGCGGGACGGGAGAGACCCAGTACTTC

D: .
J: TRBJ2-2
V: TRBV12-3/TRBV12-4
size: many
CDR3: CASSPRTFVTGELFF
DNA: TGTGCCAGCAGTCCTAGGACTTTCGTGACCGGGGAGCTGTTTTTT

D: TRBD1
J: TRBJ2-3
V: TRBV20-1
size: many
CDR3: CSAWIQGIDTQYF
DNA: TGCAGTGCTTGGATACAGGGGATTGATACGCAGTATTTT

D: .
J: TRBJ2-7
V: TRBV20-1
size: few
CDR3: CSARPPPGHGLYEQYF
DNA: TGCAGTGCTAGACCCCCGCCCGGACACGGGTTATACGAGCAGTACTTC

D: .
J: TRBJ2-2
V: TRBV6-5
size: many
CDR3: CASSYRLDTGELFF
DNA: TGTGCCAGCAGTTATAGACTAGACACCGGGGAGCTGTTTTTT

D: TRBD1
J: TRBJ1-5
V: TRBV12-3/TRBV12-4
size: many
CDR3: CASSFTGGGQPQHF
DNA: TGTGCCAGCAGTTTCACAGGGGGCGGTCAGCCCCAGCATTTT

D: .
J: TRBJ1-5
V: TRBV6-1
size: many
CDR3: CASRTTESNQPQHF
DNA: TGTGCCAGCAGAACGACAGAGAGCAATCAGCCCCAGCATTTT

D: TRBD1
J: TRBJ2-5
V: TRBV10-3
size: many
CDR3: CAISGGQGETQYF
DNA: TGTGCCATCAGCGGGGGACAGGGGGAGACCCAGTACTTC

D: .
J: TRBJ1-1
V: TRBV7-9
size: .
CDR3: CASRGMGTEAFF
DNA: TGTGCCAGTCGGGGGATGGGCACTGAAGCTTTCTTT

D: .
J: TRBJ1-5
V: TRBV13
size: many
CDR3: CASSQGGGLNQPQHF
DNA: TGTGCCAGCAGCCAAGGGGGGGGCCTGAATCAGCCCCAGCATTTT

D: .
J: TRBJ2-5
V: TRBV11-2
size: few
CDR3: CASSRERSETQYF
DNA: TGTGCCAGCAGCCGGGAGCGGTCTGAGACCCAGTACTTC

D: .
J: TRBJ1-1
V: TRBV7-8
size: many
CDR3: CASSSTGQRGEKAFF
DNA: TGTGCCAGCAGCTCAACCGGACAGAGAGGGGAAAAAGCTTTCTTT

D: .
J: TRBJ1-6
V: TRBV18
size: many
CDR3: CASSSLGGQRRQNSPLHF
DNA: TGTGCCAGCTCCTCCTTGGGGGGCCAACGACGACAAAATTCACCCCTCCACTTT

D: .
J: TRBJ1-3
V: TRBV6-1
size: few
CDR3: CASRRTSGTRSGNTIYF
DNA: TGTGCCAGCAGACGCACCTCGGGGACCCGCTCTGGAAACACCATATATTTT

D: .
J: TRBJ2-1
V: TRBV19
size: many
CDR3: CASSTFGDEQFF
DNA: TGTGCCAGTAGTACCTTCGGGGATGAGCAGTTCTTC

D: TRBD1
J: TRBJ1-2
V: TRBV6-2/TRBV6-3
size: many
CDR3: CASNYGGTGLYYGYTF
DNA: TGTGCCAGCAACTACGGCGGGACAGGATTGTACTATGGCTACACCTTC

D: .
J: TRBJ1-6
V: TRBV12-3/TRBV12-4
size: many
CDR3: CASSLGPSPLHF
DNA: TGTGCCAGCAGTTTAGGGCCCTCGCCCCTCCACTTT

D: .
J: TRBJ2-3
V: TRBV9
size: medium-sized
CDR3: CASSLAGGTDTQYF
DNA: TGTGCCAGCAGCCTCGCTGGGGGTACAGATACGCAGTATTTT

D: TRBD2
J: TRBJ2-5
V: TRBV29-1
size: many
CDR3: CSVTTSGVPSPETQYF
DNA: TGCAGCGTTACCACTAGCGGGGTTCCCTCTCCAGAGACCCAGTACTTC

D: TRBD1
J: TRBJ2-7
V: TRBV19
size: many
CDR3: CASSIDTRTGLSTEQYF
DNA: TGTGCCAGTAGTATAGATACCAGGACAGGCTTGTCCACCGAGCAGTACTTC

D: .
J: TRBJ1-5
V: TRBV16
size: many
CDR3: CASSQGQGNQPQHF
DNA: TGTGCCAGCAGCCAAGGGCAGGGCAATCAGCCCCAGCATTTT

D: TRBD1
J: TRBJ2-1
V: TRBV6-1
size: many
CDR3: CASTGTGLVPEQFF
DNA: TGTGCCTCAACCGGGACAGGGCTGGTACCTGAGCAGTTCTTC

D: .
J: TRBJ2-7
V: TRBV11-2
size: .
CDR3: CASSPWGAESSYEQYF
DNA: TGTGCCAGCAGCCCGTGGGGGGCGGAGAGCTCCTACGAGCAGTACTTC

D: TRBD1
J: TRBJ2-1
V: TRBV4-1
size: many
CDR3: CASSQGPRQGTQFF
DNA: TGCGCCAGCAGCCAAGGCCCTCGACAGGGGACCCAGTTCTTC

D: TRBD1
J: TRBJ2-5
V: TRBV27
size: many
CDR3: CASSPGTVKETQYF
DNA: TGTGCCAGCAGTCCCGGGACAGTTAAAGAGACCCAGTACTTC

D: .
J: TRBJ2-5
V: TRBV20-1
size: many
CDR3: CSASGETQYF
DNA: TGCAGTGCTAGTGGAGAGACCCAGTACTTC

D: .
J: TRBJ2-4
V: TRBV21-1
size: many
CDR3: CASSRLGLAKNIQYF
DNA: TGTGCCAGCAGCAGATTGGGACTAGCCAAAAACATTCAGTACTTC

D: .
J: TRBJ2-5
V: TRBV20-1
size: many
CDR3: CSTPRQETQYF
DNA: TGCAGTACCCCACGACAAGAGACCCAGTACTTC

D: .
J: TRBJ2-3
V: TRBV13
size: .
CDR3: CASSWGRADTQYF
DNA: TGTGCCAGCAGCTGGGGCAGGGCAGATACGCAGTATTTT

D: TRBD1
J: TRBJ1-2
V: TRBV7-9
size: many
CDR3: CASSLVAGGLYGYTF
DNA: TGTGCCAGCAGCTTAGTCGCAGGGGGCCTCTATGGCTACACCTTC

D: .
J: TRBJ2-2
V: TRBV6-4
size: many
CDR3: CASSDSTDTGELFF
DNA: TGTGCCAGCAGTGACTCAACAGACACCGGGGAGCTGTTTTTT

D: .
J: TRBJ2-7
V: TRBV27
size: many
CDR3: CASSFFPVGATYEQYF
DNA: TGTGCCAGCAGTTTCTTCCCAGTGGGGGCGACTTACGAGCAGTACTTC

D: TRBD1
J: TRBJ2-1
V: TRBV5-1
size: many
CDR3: CASGRGSGEQFF
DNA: TGCGCCAGCGGCAGGGGGAGTGGTGAGCAGTTCTTC